Following are 19 T cell receptor beta chains from one sample sequenced in a study of blood T cell repertoires in COVID-19. Some clones are missing from TCRdb's copy, which holds only in-frame ones; the method was immunoSEQ multiplex PCR. This repertoire shows around 140,000 clones, roughly 83% found once; its top ten account for over 1.1%. Sequencing was carried out using peripheral blood. The receptors originated from a man aged 55 to 69 with acute or convalescent COVID-19.

The chain recombines TRBV11-2 with TRBJ2-5, with TRBD1 as a possible D gene (5 bases). The CDR3 runs to 17 residues. V was trimmed by 0 bases and J by 1 base, leaving 15 bases between them. CDR1 and CDR2 (germline): SGHAT, FQNNGV. CDR3 sequence reads: CASSLDGLRTLQETQYF. The CDR3 DNA sequence: TGTGCCAGCAGCTTAGATGGGCTTCGGACACTCCAAGAGACCCAGTACTTC.

The chain couples TRBV6-5 to TRBJ1-5; D gene ambiguous. The CDR3 loop spans 14 amino acids. V was shortened by 2 bases and J by 8 bases, with 13 bases between the two germline ends. Germline CDR1 is MNHEY and CDR2 is SVGAGI. The CDR3 is CASSYDRAGEPQHF. The CDR3, as DNA: TGTGCCAGCAGTTACGATAGGGCGGGTGAGCCCCAGCATTTT.

The V and J genes are TRBV5-1 and TRBJ1-3; 7 nucleotides match TRBD1. Per germline, CDR1 SGHRS and CDR2 YFSETQ. The CDR3 loop spans 15 amino acids. V shed 5 bases, J shed 4 bases, and the junction held 9 bases outside the gene matches. CDR3 in DNA: TGCGCCAGCAGTCAAACAGGGGCCCCCGGAAACACCATATATTTT. Protein: CASSQTGAPGNTIYF. Full variable domain (rest looked up from reference TRBV5-1 and TRBJ1-3): KAGVTQTPRYLIKTRGQQVTLSCSPISGHRSVSWYQQTPGQGLQFLFEYFSETQRNKGNFPGRFSGRQFSNSRSEMNVSTLELGDSALYLCASSQTGAPGNTIYFGEGSWLTVV.

The J gene is TRBJ1-1, the V gene TRBV5-1; D not certain. The CDR3 contains 13 residues. CDR1 is SGHRS, CDR2 YFSETQ, per germline. Trimming pared 2 bases from V and 1 base from J, leaving 6 bases between. This CDR3 is CASSFTANTEAFF. CDR3 bases: TGCGCCAGCAGCTTTACAGCGAACACTGAAGCTTTCTTT.

The chain carries TRBV30 and TRBJ1-1, with 7 nucleotides matching TRBD1. The CDR3 covers 14 residues. Looked up from germline, CDR1 is GTSNPN and CDR2 is SVGIG (reference sequence). Losses at the gene ends were 1 base for V and 7 bases for J; bases not matched to a gene: 9. The CDR3: CAWSAVVGTVEAFF. The CDR3 DNA reads as TGTGCCTGGAGTGCAGTCGTTGGGACAGTTGAAGCTTTCTTT. Variable domain in full (rest from reference TRBV30 and TRBJ1-1): SQTIHQWPATLVQPVGSPLSLECTVEGTSNPNLYWYRQAAGRGLQLLFYSVGIGQISSEVPQNLSASRPQDRQFILSSKKLLLSDSGFYLCAWSAVVGTVEAFFGQGTRLTVV.

The chain combines TRBV18 with TRBJ2-1, with 10 bases aligning to TRBD2. Germline loops: CDR1 KGHSH, CDR2 LQKENI. The CDR3 spans 19 residues. The V gene end was trimmed by 3 bases and the J gene end by 6 bases; junction bases not matched to a gene: 17. In nucleotides, the CDR3 is TGTGCCAGCTCACCGAATCCCGGCGGTAGCGGGAGGAGGGGCAATGAGCAGTTCTTC. Amino acid sequence: CASSPNPGGSGRRGNEQFF.

The chain employs TRBV5-1 and TRBJ2-2, with D maybe TRBD1 (6 bases). V lost 0 bases and J 3 bases, leaving 9 bases between the germline ends. Germline V CDR1 and CDR2: SGHRS, YFSETQ. The CDR3 spans 15 residues. CDR3 in DNA: TGCGCCAGCAGCTTGGGAGGGGGTGACACCGGGGAGCTGTTTTTT. Its translation: CASSLGGGDTGELFF. Drawing the rest from reference TRBV5-1 and TRBJ2-2, the complete variable domain is KAGVTQTPRYLIKTRGQQVTLSCSPISGHRSVSWYQQTPGQGLQFLFEYFSETQRNKGNFPGRFSGRQFSNSRSEMNVSTLELGDSALYLCASSLGGGDTGELFFGEGSRLTVL.

The V gene is TRBV4-1, the J gene TRBJ2-5; 7 bases are a match to TRBD1. J was trimmed by 1 base and V by 4 bases; bases with no gene match: 9. Germline-derived CDR1 and CDR2 are MGHRA and YSYEKL. The CDR3 loop spans 16 amino acids. CDR3 sequence: CASSRVGTVIQETQYF. CDR3 in DNA: TGCGCCAGCAGCCGGGTAGGGACAGTAATCCAAGAGACCCAGTACTTC.

The genes are TRBV6-4 and TRBJ1-1; D unclear. Per the germline V gene, CDR1 is MRHNA and CDR2 is SNTAGT. The CDR3 totals 13 residues. V was pared by 2 bases and J by 1 base, with 5 bases between. CDR3 in amino acids: CASSDRENTEAFF. CDR3 DNA sequence: TGTGCCAGCAGTGACCGGGAGAACACTGAAGCTTTCTTT.

CDR3 coding DNA: TGTGCCTCGGCGGCAGAGGGAAAGTATGGCTACACCTTC. Translating gives CASAAEGKYGYTF. J is TRBJ1-2 and V is TRBV30, with unresolved D. Deletions cut 7 bases from V and 5 bases from J, with 17 bases between. This CDR3 region has 13 residues. Germline V CDR1 and CDR2: GTSNPN, SVGIG (reference sequence).

The rearrangement joins TRBV28 to TRBJ2-1, with 7 nucleotides matching TRBD1. The CDR3 is 13 amino acids. CDR1 and CDR2 from the germline V gene are MDHEN and SYDVKM. V was pared by 7 bases and J by 6 bases, with 6 bases of the junction left unmatched. This CDR3 reads CASKGASSNEQFF. CDR3 coding DNA: TGTGCCAGCAAGGGGGCGTCCAGCAATGAGCAGTTCTTC.

The chain carries TRBV11-1 and TRBJ2-7, with a possible D match to TRBD1 (5 bases). The CDR3 runs 14 residues. The V end lost 6 bases, the J end lost 1 base, and 13 bases lay between the germline ends. CDR1 is SGHAT, CDR2 FQDESV, per germline (reference sequence). CDR3 nucleotides: TGTGCCAGCAGATCCCTCCAGGGTTCCTACGAGCAGTACTTC. This gives the protein CASRSLQGSYEQYF.

The CDR3 loop reads CASSPRTGGLHGYTF. CDR3 nucleotide sequence: TGCGCCAGCAGCCCTAGGACAGGGGGACTACATGGCTACACCTTC. This chain joins TRBV10-2 and TRBJ1-2; 10 positions match TRBD1. Unmatched junction bases numbered 10, after V lost 6 bases and J lost 6 bases. CDR3 length equals 15 residues. In germline, CDR1 is WSHSY, CDR2 SAAADI.

The chain joins TRBV5-1 to TRBJ2-2; 8 bases fit TRBD1. This CDR3 spans 17 amino acids. Losses at the gene ends were 1 base for V and 0 bases for J; bases not matched to a gene: 5. Germline V gives CDR1 SGHRS, CDR2 YFSETQ. The DNA for the CDR3 is TGCGCCAGCAGCTTGTCGGCAGGGGGCACGAACACCGGGGAGCTGTTTTTT. Its protein is CASSLSAGGTNTGELFF. Full variable domain (outside the CDR3, taken from reference TRBV5-1 and TRBJ2-2): KAGVTQTPRYLIKTRGQQVTLSCSPISGHRSVSWYQQTPGQGLQFLFEYFSETQRNKGNFPGRFSGRQFSNSRSEMNVSTLELGDSALYLCASSLSAGGTNTGELFFGEGSRLTVL.

The gene calls are TRBV10-1 and TRBJ1-1; TRBD1 is a possible D gene (6 bases). This CDR3 has 14 residues. CDR1 WNHNN and CDR2 SYGVQD come from the germline V gene (reference sequence). Trimming stripped 6 bases from V and 1 base from J, with 12 bases between. The CDR3 bases are TGCGCCAGCAGCCTCGACAGGCAGAACACTGAAGCTTTCTTT. Protein: CASSLDRQNTEAFF.

This clone is a singleton in its sample. The chain recombines TRBV5-1 with TRBJ2-3; a possible D gene is TRBD1 (6 bases). Trimming cost V 4 bases and J 5 bases, with 17 bases left between them. The V gene's germline CDR1 is SGHRS and CDR2 YFSETQ. This CDR3 is built from 15 residues. This CDR3 is CASSGGQFRQDTQYF. The CDR3 region has the DNA TGCGCCAGCAGCGGAGGACAGTTTCGTCAAGATACGCAGTATTTT.

This clone was counted a single time. J is TRBJ2-3 and V is TRBV11-2, with 8 bases lining up with TRBD1. Germline CDR1 and CDR2: SGHAT and FQNNGV. J gave up 1 base and V 7 bases, and 10 bases lay outside the gene matches. This CDR3 is 16 amino acids long. As DNA, the CDR3 is TGTGCCAGCAACATCCCAGGGGGCGCGGGCACAGATACGCAGTATTTT. This translates into CASNIPGGAGTDTQYF. The full variable domain, with the rest looked up from reference TRBV11-2 and TRBJ2-3, is EAGVAQSPRYKIIEKRQSVAFWCNPISGHATLYWYQQILGQGPKLLIQFQNNGVVDDSQLPKDRFSAERLKGVDSTLKIQPAKLEDSAVYLCASNIPGGAGTDTQYFGPGTRLTVL.

This sequence joins TRBV28 and TRBJ1-1, with D perhaps TRBD1 (6 bases). This CDR3 has 11 residues. V was trimmed by 6 bases and J by 7 bases, leaving 9 bases between them. Germline V gene sequence: CDR1 MDHEN, CDR2 SYDVKM. The CDR3 coding sequence is TGTGCCAGCAGCTCGGGACATGAAGCTTTCTTT. The encoded protein is CASSSGHEAFF.

The chain carries TRBV5-4 and TRBJ1-2; no definite D call. V was shortened by 0 bases and J by 4 bases, with 10 bases between the two germline ends. Per the germline V gene, CDR1 is SGHNT and CDR2 is YYREEE (reference sequence). The CDR3 consists of 14 residues. The CDR3 region is CASSLGGASYGYTF. Written as DNA, the CDR3 is TGTGCCAGCAGCTTGGGCGGCGCCTCCTATGGCTACACCTTC.